A single sample gave rise to the 30 T cell receptor beta chains below, sequenced in a study of cytomegalovirus exposure and HLA in healthy donors. Primers for the PCR totalled 60 Vbeta and 13 Jbeta. TCRdb's copy holds only in-frame clones and misses some; the assay was immunoSEQ multiplex PCR. The data contain some 160,000 clones, 84% of them singletons. Sequenced input: PBMCs. All receptors derive from a man between 18 and 29 years old in good health and CMV-seronegative.

The chain is built from TRBV11-2 and TRBJ1-1, with TRBD1 matching 8 bases. The germline V gene has CDR1 SGHAT and CDR2 FQNNGV. This CDR3 comprises 16 residues. The ends lost 8 bases at V and 1 base at J; junction bases unmatched: 12. CDR3 residues: CASRILRQGRNTEAFF. The CDR3 DNA is TGTGCCAGCCGAATCCTGAGACAGGGGAGGAACACTGAAGCTTTCTTT. The complete variable domain, with remaining parts taken from reference TRBV11-2 and TRBJ1-1, reads EAGVAQSPRYKIIEKRQSVAFWCNPISGHATLYWYQQILGQGPKLLIQFQNNGVVDDSQLPKDRFSAERLKGVDSTLKIQPAKLEDSAVYLCASRILRQGRNTEAFFGQGTRLTVV.

The chain uses TRBV9 and TRBJ2-3, with 11 bases matching TRBD2. The junction had 9 bases not matched to a gene; V was cut back by 2 bases and J by 1 base. CDR1 is SGDLS and CDR2 is YYNGEE in the germline V gene. This CDR3 spans 18 amino acids. The CDR3 sequence: CASSVTSGDTLRTDTQYF. The DNA of the CDR3 is TGTGCCAGCAGCGTGACTAGCGGGGACACCTTACGCACAGATACGCAGTATTTT. Filled out from reference TRBV9 and TRBJ2-3, the complete variable domain reads DSGVTQTPKHLITATGQRVTLRCSPRSGDLSVYWYQQSLDQGLQFLIQYYNGEERAKGNILERFSAQQFPDLHSELNLSSLELGDSALYFCASSVTSGDTLRTDTQYFGPGTRLTVL.

This chain joins TRBV27 and TRBJ1-1; 8 nucleotides align to TRBD1. J lost 1 base, V lost 4 bases, and 8 bases had no gene match. Germline CDR1 MNHEY, CDR2 SMNVEV (reference sequence). This CDR3 has 16 residues. This CDR3 reads CASSSAVQGANTEAFF. CDR3 DNA: TGTGCCAGCAGTTCGGCCGTCCAGGGGGCGAACACTGAAGCTTTCTTT.

DNA for the CDR3: TGTGCCAGCAGCTTTGGGACTAGCACCTACGAGCAGTACTTC. Its protein product is CASSFGTSTYEQYF. V gene TRBV5-6 combines with J gene TRBJ2-7; 9 bases are shared with TRBD2. The junction had 2 bases not matched to a gene; V was cut back by 2 bases and J by 2 bases. The germline CDR1 and CDR2 sequences are SGHDT and YYEEEE. This CDR3 has 14 residues.

The chain recombines TRBV12-5 with TRBJ1-3, with D uncertain. The CDR3 is made up of 15 amino acids. The ends were cut back, 5 bases at V and 0 bases at J, with 11 bases in the middle. Germline V CDR1 and CDR2: LGHNT, FRNRAP. CDR3 region: CASGRSGSSGNTIYF. The CDR3 coding sequence is TGTGCTAGTGGTCGATCGGGGAGCTCTGGAAACACCATATATTTT.

This clone was recorded only once. The V gene is TRBV18, the J gene TRBJ1-2; D remains unclear. The CDR3 is made up of 13 amino acids. Germline CDR1 is KGHSH and CDR2 is LQKENI. Trimming left V 2 bases short and J 3 bases short, with 7 bases between. For the CDR3, the DNA is TGTGCCAGCTCACCAGAAACAGACTATGGCTACACCTTC. Translating gives CASSPETDYGYTF. Complete variable domain (other parts from reference TRBV18 and TRBJ1-2): NAGVMQNPRHLVRRRGQEARLRCSPMKGHSHVYWYRQLPEEGLKFMVYLQKENIIDESGMPKERFSAEFPKEGPSILRIQQVVRGDSAAYFCASSPETDYGYTFGSGTRLTVV.

The CDR3 DNA sequence: TGTGCCAGCTGTTGGCTAGCGGGGGGCCAAGAGACCCAGTACTTC. Translating it yields CASCWLAGGQETQYF. The chain recombines TRBV6-6 with TRBJ2-5; 11 bases fit TRBD2. CDR1 is MNHNY and CDR2 is SVGAGI in the germline V gene (reference sequence). The CDR3 has 15 residues. Losses at the gene ends were 8 bases for V and 1 base for J; bases not matched to a gene: 6.

The V call is TRBV11-1, the J call TRBJ2-6, with TRBD1 identical over 7 bases. The CDR3 loop spans 18 amino acids. The V gene's germline CDR1 is SGHAT and CDR2 FQDESV (reference sequence). J was trimmed by 2 bases and V by 5 bases; bases with no gene match: 12. The CDR3 loop is CASSLTDRALAGANVLTF. The DNA of the CDR3 is TGTGCCAGCAGCCTAACAGACAGGGCGCTGGCTGGGGCCAACGTCCTGACTTTC.

This sequence joins TRBV2 and TRBJ2-1; 7 bases fit TRBD2. The CDR3 loop spans 16 amino acids. Germline V gives CDR1 SNHLY, CDR2 FYNNEI. The V gene end was trimmed by 6 bases and the J gene end by 0 bases; junction bases not matched to a gene: 8. The CDR3 protein is CASRAGVGPSYNEQFF. The CDR3 nucleotides read TGTGCCAGCAGGGCGGGAGTTGGACCCTCCTACAATGAGCAGTTCTTC.

This chain links TRBV28 with TRBJ2-3; D perhaps matches TRBD1 (5 bases). The V gene lost 5 bases and the J gene lost 2 bases, with 17 bases spanning the gap. The CDR3 length is 16 residues. Germline V gives CDR1 MDHEN, CDR2 SYDVKM. DNA for the CDR3: TGTGCCAGCAGTCGACTCCTAGGACAAGACACAGATACGCAGTATTTT. The encoded protein is CASSRLLGQDTDTQYF.

This clone has only one observation. The chain combines TRBV5-4 with TRBJ2-1, with a tentative D call TRBD2 (6 bases). V was trimmed by 1 base and J by 12 bases, leaving 11 bases between them. Germline loops: CDR1 SGHNT, CDR2 YYREEE (reference sequence). CDR3 length: 12 amino acids. The DNA for the CDR3 is TGTGCCAGCAGCTTGCCCGGGAGCCGGCAGTTCTTC. It codes for CASSLPGSRQFF.

This clone was found once. The chain is built from TRBV7-2 and TRBJ1-1, with D possibly TRBD1 on 5 matching bases. The CDR3 contains 14 residues. Germline V gene sequence: CDR1 SGHTA, CDR2 FQGNSA. V was cut by 5 bases and J by 4 bases, with 14 bases left in between. The CDR3 nucleotides read TGTGCCAGCAGCCGCCTTGACAGTTTCACTGAAGCTTTCTTT. Translated, it gives CASSRLDSFTEAFF. Variable domain in full (rest from reference TRBV7-2 and TRBJ1-1): GAGVSQSPSNKVTEKGKDVELRCDPISGHTALYWYRQSLGQGLEFLIYFQGNSAPDKSGLPSDRFSAERTGGSVSTLTIQRTQQEDSAVYLCASSRLDSFTEAFFGQGTRLTVV.

The chain couples TRBV5-1 to TRBJ2-5; D is unresolved. Germline V gives CDR1 SGHRS, CDR2 YFSETQ. Trimming shortened V by 2 bases and J by 1 base, and 9 bases separated the two germline ends. This CDR3 has 14 amino acids. The CDR3 sequence is CASSLQMSQETQYF. CDR3 nucleotide sequence: TGCGCCAGCAGCTTACAGATGTCCCAAGAGACCCAGTACTTC.

This chain uses TRBV20-1 with TRBJ2-7; weak D call: TRBD1 (5 bases). The germline V and J ends were trimmed by 2 bases and 5 bases, with 7 bases remaining between them. The germline CDR1 and CDR2 sequences are DFQATT and SNEGSKA (reference sequence). The length of the CDR3 is 11 residues. CDR3 sequence (DNA): TGCAGTGCTAGACAGGGTAACGAGCAGTACTTC. It yields the protein CSARQGNEQYF.

This clone was seen once. This chain connects TRBV14 to TRBJ2-5, with D perhaps TRBD2 (6 bases). Germline V CDR1 and CDR2: SGHDN, FVKESK. Trimming took off 4 bases at V and 5 bases at J, with 14 bases between the two ends. The CDR3 covers 14 residues. The CDR3 reads CASSRGARSETQYF. Written as DNA, the CDR3 is TGTGCCAGCAGCCGCGGGGCAAGGTCTGAGACCCAGTACTTC.

This clone was recorded once. This chain connects TRBV15 to TRBJ2-3, with 8 nucleotides matching TRBD2. There are 17 residues in the CDR3. V trimming: 1 base; J trimming: 2 bases; junction bases outside the gene matches: 8. Germline V gene sequence: CDR1 LNHNV, CDR2 YYDKDF (reference sequence). This CDR3 is CATSRVEVAGTTDTQYF. The CDR3 nucleotides read TGTGCCACCAGCAGAGTGGAGGTAGCGGGAACCACAGATACGCAGTATTTT.

The genes are TRBV27 and TRBJ2-2, with TRBD1 matching 9 bases. CDR1 is MNHEY, CDR2 SMNVEV, per germline (reference sequence). The CDR3 has 14 residues. J lost 6 bases, V lost 6 bases, and 5 bases had no gene match. CDR3 region: CASSSGTGSGELFF. The CDR3 DNA sequence: TGTGCCAGCAGCTCCGGGACAGGGTCCGGGGAGCTGTTTTTT.

The chain is built from TRBV28 and TRBJ2-3, with 8 nucleotides matching TRBD1. With V trimmed by 6 bases and J by 1 base, 9 bases remained unmatched. Germline CDR1 reads MDHEN; CDR2 reads SYDVKM. The CDR3 loop spans 16 amino acids. In DNA form, the CDR3 reads TGTGCCAGCAGCTTGACTCAGGGGGCGCGCACAGATACGCAGTATTTT. It encodes CASSLTQGARTDTQYF.

This rearrangement joins TRBV19 to TRBJ1-5; D ambiguous. The CDR3 spans 13 residues. Deletions cut 4 bases from V and 1 base from J, with 5 bases between. Germline-derived CDR1 and CDR2 are LNHDA and SQIVND (reference sequence). The CDR3 region is CASSTGSNQPQHF. In nucleotides, the CDR3 is TGTGCCAGTAGTACCGGGAGCAATCAGCCCCAGCATTTT.

This clone was seen only once. The rearrangement uses TRBV5-1 and TRBJ2-1, with TRBD2 identical over 13 bases. The junction had 7 bases not matched to a gene; V was cut back by 4 bases and J by 9 bases. Germline CDR1 is SGHRS and CDR2 is YFSETQ. CDR3 length: 15 amino acids. The CDR3 is CASSIRLAGGAEQFF. The DNA of the CDR3 is TGCGCCAGCAGCATTCGACTAGCGGGGGGAGCTGAGCAGTTCTTC.

The chain joins TRBV2 to TRBJ2-2; 15 positions agree with TRBD2. The CDR3 contains 19 residues. V lost 7 bases and J lost 0; bases outside the gene matches: 9. CDR1 and CDR2 from the germline V gene are SNHLY and FYNNEI. The CDR3 loop reads CASTWWTSGGVSNTGELFF. DNA for the CDR3: TGTGCCAGCACTTGGTGGACTAGCGGGGGGGTATCGAACACCGGGGAGCTGTTTTTT. The variable domain in full, completed from reference TRBV2 and TRBJ2-2, reads EPEVTQTPSHQVTQMGQEVILRCVPISNHLYFYWYRQILGQKVEFLVSFYNNEISEKSEIFDDQFSVERPDGSNFTLKIRSTKLEDSAMYFCASTWWTSGGVSNTGELFFGEGSRLTVL.

The genes are TRBV7-9 and TRBJ1-1; no clear D gene. CDR3 length: 14 amino acids. Trimming took off 5 bases at V and 6 bases at J, with 16 bases between the two ends. CDR1 is SEHNR, CDR2 FQNEAQ, per germline (reference sequence). The CDR3 region has the DNA TGTGCCAGCAGCGCGGCCCCTCCGAGGGCTGAAGCTTTCTTT. This sequence encodes CASSAAPPRAEAFF.

This clone was counted a few times. V and J are TRBV28 and TRBJ1-1; unclear D gene. CDR1 and CDR2 from the germline V gene are MDHEN and SYDVKM. V was trimmed by 2 bases and J by 2 bases, leaving 3 bases between them. The CDR3 spans 12 residues. CDR3 protein: CASSLTNTEAFF. CDR3 DNA sequence: TGTGCCAGCAGTTTAACTAACACTGAAGCTTTCTTT.

The chain is built from TRBV28 and TRBJ2-3, with a possible D match to TRBD1 (7 bases). The CDR3 is 13 residues long. Looked up from germline, CDR1 is MDHEN and CDR2 is SYDVKM. The V end lost 6 bases, the J end lost 6 bases, and 13 bases lay between the germline ends. CDR3 DNA: TGTGCCAGCAGACCCGCAGGGGGGGATACGCAGTATTTT. Translation gives CASRPAGGDTQYF.

This chain connects TRBV29-1 to TRBJ1-2; 7 bases are shared with TRBD1. The trim removed 7 bases at V and 6 bases at J, leaving 8 bases unmatched. CDR3 length equals 12 residues. Per the germline V gene, CDR1 is SQVTM and CDR2 is ANQGSEA. The CDR3 DNA follows: TGCAGCGGTTACAGGGGAATGGATGGCTACACCTTC. Its protein product is CSGYRGMDGYTF.

CDR3: CASGGQGPGEQYF. For the CDR3, the DNA is TGTGCCAGCGGGGGACAGGGGCCCGGAGAGCAGTACTTC. This rearrangement joins TRBV27 to TRBJ2-7, with TRBD1 matching 10 bases. There are 13 residues in the CDR3. Germline V gene data show CDR1 as MNHEY and CDR2 as SMNVEV (reference sequence). Unmatched junction bases numbered 8, after V lost 8 bases and J lost 7 bases.

The chain combines TRBV23-1 with TRBJ1-5, with unresolved D. Being an ORF, TRBV23-1 has a function that is uncertain. The CDR3 contains 15 residues. V dropped 4 bases and J dropped 0 bases, with 10 bases sitting between them. CDR3 sequence: CASSPDTYSNQPQHF. Written as DNA, the CDR3 is TGCGCCAGCAGTCCCGACACTTATAGCAATCAGCCCCAGCATTTT.

J is TRBJ2-3 and V is TRBV18; unclear D gene. Trimming took 3 bases from V and 2 from J, leaving 6 bases between them. The CDR3 consists of 13 residues. The germline V gene has CDR1 KGHSH and CDR2 LQKENI. The chain's CDR3 is CASSPGITDTQYF. CDR3 DNA: TGTGCCAGCTCACCGGGCATCACAGATACGCAGTATTTT.

This chain connects TRBV7-9 to TRBJ1-1, with TRBD1 identical over 7 bases. Per germline, CDR1 SEHNR and CDR2 FQNEAQ (reference sequence). This CDR3 contains 15 residues. V dropped 5 bases and J dropped 0; count of bases not matched to a gene: 6. CDR3 region: CASSARQGVNTEAFF. As DNA, the CDR3 is TGTGCCAGCAGCGCAAGGCAGGGGGTGAACACTGAAGCTTTCTTT.

The CDR3 is CASNTGGGTGRDGYTF. CDR3 DNA: TGTGCCAGCAACACGGGCGGGGGAACAGGGCGTGATGGCTACACCTTC. V is TRBV28 and J is TRBJ1-2; a possible D gene is TRBD1 (6 bases). Germline assignment: CDR1 MDHEN and CDR2 SYDVKM. The CDR3 extends over 16 amino acids. Trimming stripped 7 bases from V and 6 bases from J, with 24 bases between.